This record covers a single T cell receptor (beta chain). The sample originates from a study of Ad26.COV2.S vaccination and SARS-CoV-2 variants. Treatment specified: over 15 received Ad26.COV2.S at low or high dose, single or two shots; about 5 received placebo; per-sample allocation not given. Vaccine and placebo recipients were sampled on day 63 after the first injection. Repertoires were generated with immunoSEQ multiplex PCR, while TCRdb's copy carries only in-frame clones and drops some. The sample lists around 450,000 clones, 80% to 90% occurring once. Germline values: CDR1 MDHEN, CDR2 SYDVKM. With 2 bases removed from V and 5 bases from J, the gap between germline ends came to 12 bases. The length of the CDR3 is 14 residues.

This receptor was identified in a person between 18 and 65 years old who received the Ad26.COV2.S COVID-19 vaccine or a placebo. The rearrangement uses TRBV28 and TRBJ1-2; TRBD1 is a possible D gene (5 bases). The input for sequencing was peripheral blood, taken in a trial of Ad26.COV2.S vaccine versus placebo. CDR3 coding DNA: TGTGCCAGCAGTTTAACCCAGGGTCAATATGGCTACACCTTC. Translated, it gives CASSLTQGQYGYTF.